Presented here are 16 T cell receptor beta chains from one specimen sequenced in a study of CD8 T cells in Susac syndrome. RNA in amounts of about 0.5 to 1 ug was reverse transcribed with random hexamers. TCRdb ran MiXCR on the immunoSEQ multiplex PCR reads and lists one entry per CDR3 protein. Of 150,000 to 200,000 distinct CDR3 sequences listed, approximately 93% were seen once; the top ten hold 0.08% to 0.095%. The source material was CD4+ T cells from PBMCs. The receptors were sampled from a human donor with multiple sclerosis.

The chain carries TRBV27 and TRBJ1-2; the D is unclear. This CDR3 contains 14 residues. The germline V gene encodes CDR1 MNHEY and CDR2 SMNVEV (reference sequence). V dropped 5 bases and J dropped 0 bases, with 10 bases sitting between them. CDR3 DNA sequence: TGTGCCAGCAGTCGATATGAATCTAACTATGGCTACACCTTC. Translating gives CASSRYESNYGYTF.

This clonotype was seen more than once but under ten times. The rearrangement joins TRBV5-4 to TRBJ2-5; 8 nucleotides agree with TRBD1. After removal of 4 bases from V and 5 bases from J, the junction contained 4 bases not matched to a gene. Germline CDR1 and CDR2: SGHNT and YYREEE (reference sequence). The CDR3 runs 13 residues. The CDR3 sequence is CASSAGQGETQYF. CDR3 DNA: TGTGCCAGCAGCGCTGGACAGGGTGAGACCCAGTACTTC. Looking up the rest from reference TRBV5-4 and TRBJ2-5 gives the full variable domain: ETGVTQSPTHLIKTRGQQVTLRCSSQSGHNTVSWYQQALGQGPQFIFQYYREEENGRGNFPPRFSGLQFPNYSSELNVNALELDDSALYLCASSAGQGETQYFGPGTRLLVL.

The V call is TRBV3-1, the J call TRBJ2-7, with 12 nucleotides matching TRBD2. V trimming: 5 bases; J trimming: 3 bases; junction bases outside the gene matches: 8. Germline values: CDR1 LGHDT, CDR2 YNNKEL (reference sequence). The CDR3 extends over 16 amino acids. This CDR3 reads CASSSVRLAGDYEQYF. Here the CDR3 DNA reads TGTGCCAGCAGCTCGGTGCGACTAGCGGGAGACTACGAGCAGTACTTC.

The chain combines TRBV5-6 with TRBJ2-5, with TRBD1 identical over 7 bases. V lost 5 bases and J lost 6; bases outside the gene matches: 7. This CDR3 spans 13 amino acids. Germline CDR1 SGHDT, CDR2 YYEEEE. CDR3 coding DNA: TGTGCCAGCAGAGGAACAGGGGTCCAGACCCAGTACTTC. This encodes CASRGTGVQTQYF.

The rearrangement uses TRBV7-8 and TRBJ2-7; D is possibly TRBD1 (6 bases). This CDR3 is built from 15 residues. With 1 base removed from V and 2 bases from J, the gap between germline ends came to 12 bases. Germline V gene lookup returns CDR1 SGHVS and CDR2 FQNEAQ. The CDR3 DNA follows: TGTGCCAGCAGCTTAGGATGGGACACCCCCTACGAGCAGTACTTC. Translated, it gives CASSLGWDTPYEQYF.

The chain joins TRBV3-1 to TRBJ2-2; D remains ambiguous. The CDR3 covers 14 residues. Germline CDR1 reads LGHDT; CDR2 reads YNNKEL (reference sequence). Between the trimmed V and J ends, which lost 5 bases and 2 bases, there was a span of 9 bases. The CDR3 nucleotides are TGTGCCAGCAGCGAAATTGCTAACACCGGGGAGCTGTTTTTT. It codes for CASSEIANTGELFF.

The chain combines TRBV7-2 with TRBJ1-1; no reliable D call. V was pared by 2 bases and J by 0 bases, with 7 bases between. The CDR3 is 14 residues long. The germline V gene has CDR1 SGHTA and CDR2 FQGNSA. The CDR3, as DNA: TGTGCCAGCAGCTTACTCGCCATGAACACTGAAGCTTTCTTT. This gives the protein CASSLLAMNTEAFF. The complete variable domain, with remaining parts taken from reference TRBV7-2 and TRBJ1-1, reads GAGVSQSPSNKVTEKGKDVELRCDPISGHTALYWYRQSLGQGLEFLIYFQGNSAPDKSGLPSDRFSAERTGGSVSTLTIQRTQQEDSAVYLCASSLLAMNTEAFFGQGTRLTVV.

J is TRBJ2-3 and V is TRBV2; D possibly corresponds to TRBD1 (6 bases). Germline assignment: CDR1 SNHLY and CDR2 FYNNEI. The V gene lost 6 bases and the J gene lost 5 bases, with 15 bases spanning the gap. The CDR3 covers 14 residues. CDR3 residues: CASSVQGIGDTQYF. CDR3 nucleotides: TGTGCCAGCAGCGTACAGGGAATTGGAGATACGCAGTATTTT.

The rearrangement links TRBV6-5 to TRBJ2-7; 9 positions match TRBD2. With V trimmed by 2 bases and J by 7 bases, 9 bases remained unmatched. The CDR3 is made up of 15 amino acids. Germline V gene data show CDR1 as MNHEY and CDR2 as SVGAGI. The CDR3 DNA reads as TGTGCCAGCAGTTACGTTAGCGGGAGCTCGGGAGAGCAGTACTTC. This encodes CASSYVSGSSGEQYF.

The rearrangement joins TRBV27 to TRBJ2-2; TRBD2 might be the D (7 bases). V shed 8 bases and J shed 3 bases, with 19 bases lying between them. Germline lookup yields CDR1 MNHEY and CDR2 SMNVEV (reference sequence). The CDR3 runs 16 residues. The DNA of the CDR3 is TGTGCCAGCCGAAGGGGGGGACGGAGGGACACCGGGGAGCTGTTTTTT. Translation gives CASRRGGRRDTGELFF.

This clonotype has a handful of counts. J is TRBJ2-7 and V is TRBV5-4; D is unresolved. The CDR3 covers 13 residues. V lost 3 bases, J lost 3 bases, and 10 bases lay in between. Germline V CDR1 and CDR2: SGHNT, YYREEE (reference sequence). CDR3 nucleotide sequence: TGTGCCAGCAGCTCCAAACACAGCTACGAGCAGTACTTC. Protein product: CASSSKHSYEQYF.

CDR3 nucleotide sequence: TGTGCCACCAGCAGGACTAGCGGAACCAGCACAGATACGCAGTATTTT. Translated: CATSRTSGTSTDTQYF. The J gene is TRBJ2-3, the V gene TRBV15; TRBD2 agrees at 9 bases. The junction had 4 bases not matched to a gene; V was cut back by 3 bases and J by 0 bases. The germline V gene encodes CDR1 LNHNV and CDR2 YYDKDF (reference sequence). CDR3 length equals 16 residues.

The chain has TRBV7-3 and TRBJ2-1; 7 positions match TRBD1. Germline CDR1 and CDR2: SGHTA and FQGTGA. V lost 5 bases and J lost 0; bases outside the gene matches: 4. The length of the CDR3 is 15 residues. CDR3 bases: TGTGCCAGCAGCCAGAACAGGGGCTCCTACAATGAGCAGTTCTTC. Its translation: CASSQNRGSYNEQFF.

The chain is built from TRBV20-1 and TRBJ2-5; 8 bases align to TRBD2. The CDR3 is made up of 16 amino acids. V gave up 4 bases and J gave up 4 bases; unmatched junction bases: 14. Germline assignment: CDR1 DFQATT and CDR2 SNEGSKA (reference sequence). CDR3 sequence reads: CSATSFWREDGETQYF. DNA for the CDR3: TGCAGTGCTACATCTTTCTGGCGGGAGGACGGAGAGACCCAGTACTTC.

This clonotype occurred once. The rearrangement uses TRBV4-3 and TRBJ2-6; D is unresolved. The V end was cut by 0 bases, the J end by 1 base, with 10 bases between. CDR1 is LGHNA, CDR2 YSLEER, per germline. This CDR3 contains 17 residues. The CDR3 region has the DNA TGCGCCAGCAGCCAAGATCGGAGTGGATCTGGGGCCAACGTCCTGACTTTC. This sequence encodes CASSQDRSGSGANVLTF.

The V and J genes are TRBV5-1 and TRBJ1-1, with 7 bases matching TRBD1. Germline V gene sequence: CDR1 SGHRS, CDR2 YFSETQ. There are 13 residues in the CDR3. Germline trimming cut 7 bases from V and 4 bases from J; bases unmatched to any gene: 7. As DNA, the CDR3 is TGCGCCAGCTTACAGGGGCAACGCACTGAAGCTTTCTTT. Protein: CASLQGQRTEAFF.